This T cell receptor beta chain was captured in a study of cytomegalovirus exposure and HLA in healthy donors. As for the study in general: The same platform was used for the roughly 120 validation repertoires as for the roughly 660 first-cohort repertoires, as reported in a later analysis. Study results and limitations: Associated with cytomegalovirus, according to the listing, were 150 to 200 TCR beta chains. Three CMV-associated chains were confirmed in vitro to be specific for CMV antigens.

Produced via immunoSEQ multiplex PCR; TCRdb's table is partial and in-frame only. The profile shows 100,000 to 120,000 clones, approximately 87% of them singletons. J was trimmed by 0 bases and V by 1 base; bases with no gene match: 6. The CDR3 is 17 residues long. CDR1 is LGHNA, CDR2 YSLEER, per germline. Note on this clone: Antigen specificity is unknown.

The source material was PBMCs. The receptor's source is a woman between 25 and 40 years old in good health and CMV-seropositive. This chain connects TRBV4-3 to TRBJ1-3; 7 bases match TRBD1. In DNA, the CDR3 is TGCGCCAGCAGCCAAGTTTCAGGGGGTTCCTCTGGAAACACCATATATTTT. It is translated as CASSQVSGGSSGNTIYF.